This T cell receptor beta chain was sequenced in a study of blood T cell repertoires in COVID-19. The method was immunoSEQ multiplex PCR; TCRdb's version includes in-frame clones alone and lacks a portion of them. This sample yields some 170,000 clones, of which 60% to 80% are seen a single time; 26% belongs to the top ten. Only one count was recorded for this clone. CDR1 and CDR2 from the germline V gene are SGHTA and FQGNSA. Trimming cost V 5 bases and J 5 bases; bases outside gene matches: 10. This CDR3 contains 16 residues. The clonotype comes from an older woman with acute or convalescent COVID-19. J is TRBJ2-1 and V is TRBV7-2; 9 nucleotides line up with TRBD2. Input material: peripheral blood. CDR3 sequence (DNA): TGTGCCAGCAGCCTGGCCGGGACTAGCAGAAACAATGAGCAGTTCTTC. Its protein product is CASSLAGTSRNNEQFF.